This T cell receptor beta chain comes out of a study of early T cells in non-severe SARS-CoV-2 infection. Germline assignment: CDR1 SEHNR and CDR2 FQNEAQ (reference sequence). The V gene end was trimmed by 1 base and the J gene end by 3 bases; junction bases not matched to a gene: 8. The CDR3 contains 16 residues. This clonotype was found many times. TCRdb re-derived calls from the 5' RACE reads in MiXCR, one entry per CDR3 protein. The sample has 35,000 to 45,000 distinct CDR3 sequences, 5% to 6.5% seen once; the top ten hold more than 7.5%. Material: whole blood, obtained at baseline. This TCR was recovered from an adult who was a healthcare worker with PCR-confirmed SARS-CoV-2 infection or an uninfected control (not recorded which). J is TRBJ1-1 and V is TRBV7-9, with TRBD1 identical over 7 bases. CDR3 in amino acids: CASSLGVGGLDTEAFF. Here the CDR3 DNA reads TGTGCCAGCAGCTTAGGGGTAGGGGGCTTGGACACTGAAGCTTTCTTT.